The 27 T cell receptor beta chains presented below share a single source sample, sequenced in a study of T cell repertoires in cytomegalovirus infection. TCRdb recomputed calls from the reads with MiXCR, one row per CDR3 protein. The sample has 150,000 to 200,000 distinct CDR3 sequences; 8% to 10% are singletons. Sequenced sample: PBMCs. These receptor sequences come from a human donor in good health (CMV status not recorded). Some clones in this sample may be carry-over from other donors' samples.

This chain uses TRBV6-5 with TRBJ1-6; no firm D call. Germline V gene data show CDR1 as MNHEY and CDR2 as SVGAGI. CDR3 size: 14 residues. V was trimmed by 5 bases and J by 7 bases, leaving 12 bases between them. The CDR3: CASSSPTRNSPLHF. The DNA for the CDR3 is TGTGCCAGCAGTAGCCCCACCCGAAATTCACCCCTCCACTTT.

The chain carries TRBV27 and TRBJ1-5; TRBD1 agrees at 11 bases. J was trimmed by 3 bases and V by 4 bases; bases with no gene match: 11. Germline CDR1 reads MNHEY; CDR2 reads SMNVEV (reference sequence). The CDR3 length is 18 residues. In nucleotides, the CDR3 is TGTGCCAGCAGTTCCCACGTCGGGACAGGGGGACACAATCAGCCCCAGCATTTT. Translation: CASSSHVGTGGHNQPQHF.

Note on this clonotype: Being one base from a much bigger clone, this may be a read error. The chain joins TRBV6-4 to TRBJ1-1, with a tentative D call TRBD1 (5 bases). Trimming shortened V by 2 bases and J by 3 bases, and 7 bases separated the two germline ends. The germline gives CDR1 MRHNA, CDR2 SNTAGT. The CDR3 runs to 13 residues. This chain's CDR3 is CASSDRDDTEAFF. The CDR3 DNA reads TGTGCCAGCAGTGACCGGGACGACACTGAAGCTTTCTTT.

There are many counts of this clonotype. V usage is TRBV7-9 and J usage is TRBJ2-1; D uncertain. CDR3 length equals 14 residues. Trimming took 3 bases from V and 9 from J, leaving 15 bases between them. Germline CDR1 and CDR2: SEHNR and FQNEAQ (reference sequence). CDR3 protein: CASSFLAVGVEQFF. DNA of the CDR3: TGTGCCAGCAGCTTTTTAGCTGTAGGTGTTGAGCAGTTCTTC.

In this sample, this clonotype turned up a few times. The V and J genes are TRBV20-1 and TRBJ2-3; D remains unclear. CDR3 length equals 13 residues. Germline V gives CDR1 DFQATT, CDR2 SNEGSKA (reference sequence). Trimming cost V 0 bases and J 6 bases, with 10 bases left between them. As DNA, the CDR3 is TGCAGTGCTAGAGATGAGGTCGACGATACGCAGTATTTT. Translated, it gives CSARDEVDDTQYF.

The chain is built from TRBV29-1 and TRBJ1-2; 9 bases agree with TRBD1. Germline V lookup: CDR1 SQVTM, CDR2 ANQGSEA. After removal of 8 bases from V and 8 bases from J, the junction contained 9 bases not matched to a gene. The CDR3 totals 12 residues. Here the CDR3 DNA reads TGCAGCTCAAGTCCCGGGACAGGGGGCTACACCTTC. Translated, it gives CSSSPGTGGYTF.

This clonotype was counted at least ten times. The rearrangement joins TRBV28 to TRBJ1-1; D not certain. V was pared by 2 bases and J by 1 base, with 5 bases between. The germline gives CDR1 MDHEN, CDR2 SYDVKM. The CDR3 runs 13 residues. The CDR3 DNA sequence: TGTGCCAGCAGTTTAATCACGAACACTGAAGCTTTCTTT. Encoded protein: CASSLITNTEAFF.

This clonotype was observed at least ten times. The chain has TRBV10-3 and TRBJ1-3; D remains unclear. In germline, CDR1 is ENHRY, CDR2 SYGVKD. The CDR3 length is 16 residues. V lost 0 bases to trimming and J lost 1 base, with 10 bases between them. Written as DNA, the CDR3 is TGTGCCATCAGTGAGTCGGCACCTCTTTCTGGAAACACCATATATTTT. This codes for CAISESAPLSGNTIYF.

The table lists this clonotype with many counts. CDR3 amino acids: CASSLVGTASTDTQYF. The CDR3 DNA is TGTGCCAGCAGCTTAGTAGGGACGGCGAGCACAGATACGCAGTATTTT. This rearrangement joins TRBV7-2 to TRBJ2-3; D possibly uses TRBD1 or TRBD2 (5 bases each). The CDR3 consists of 16 residues. Trimming shortened V by 1 base and J by 0 bases, and 11 bases separated the two germline ends. Per the germline V gene, CDR1 is SGHTA and CDR2 is FQGNSA.

There are a few counts of this clonotype. The V gene is TRBV24-1, the J gene TRBJ2-5; D is unresolved. Germline V gene sequence: CDR1 KGHDR, CDR2 SFDVKD. V was clipped by 2 bases and J by 5 bases, with 2 bases between them. The CDR3 consists of 11 residues. The CDR3 DNA is TGTGCCACCAGTGATTATGAGACCCAGTACTTC. This gives the protein CATSDYETQYF.

This clonotype was seen many times. The chain carries TRBV7-8 and TRBJ2-2, with TRBD1 matching over 7 bases. The CDR3 runs to 16 residues. Germline V gene data show CDR1 as SGHVS and CDR2 as FQNEAQ. The trim removed 3 bases at V and 7 bases at J, leaving 11 bases unmatched. In DNA, the CDR3 is TGTGCCAGCAGCTTGGGCCGACAGGGTTTGAGCGGGGAGCTGTTTTTT. Translating it yields CASSLGRQGLSGELFF. Based on the CDR3 plus reference TRBV7-8 and TRBJ2-2, the full variable domain is GAGVSQSPRYKVAKRGQDVALRCDPISGHVSLFWYQQALGQGPEFLTYFQNEAQLDKSGLPSDRFFAERPEGSVSTLKIQRTQQEDSAVYLCASSLGRQGLSGELFFGEGSRLTVL.

This clonotype was observed a handful of times. The gene calls are TRBV28 and TRBJ2-7, with D possibly TRBD1 on 5 matching bases. There are 15 residues in the CDR3. Germline assignment: CDR1 MDHEN and CDR2 SYDVKM. With 4 bases removed from V and 9 bases from J, the gap between germline ends came to 22 bases. DNA for the CDR3: TGTGCCAGCAGTTCCGACAGCAGACAAATCTACAGGCAGTACTTC. This translates into CASSSDSRQIYRQYF.

This clonotype was observed many times. The chain links TRBV7-9 to TRBJ2-1, with TRBD2 identical over 11 bases. J was trimmed by 3 bases and V by 7 bases; bases with no gene match: 14. The length of the CDR3 is 18 residues. Germline-derived CDR1 and CDR2 are SEHNR and FQNEAQ (reference sequence). DNA for the CDR3: TGTGCCAGCACGCCTCCAGGGGGTAGCGGGGGGGTCTACAATGAGCAGTTCTTC. It codes for CASTPPGGSGGVYNEQFF.

This clonotype was detected ten times or more. This rearrangement joins TRBV7-2 to TRBJ1-2, with TRBD1 matching over 7 bases. The CDR3 sequence is 14 residues long. V was pared by 1 base and J by 3 bases, with 2 bases of the junction left unmatched. CDR1 is SGHTA and CDR2 is FQGNSA in the germline V gene. The CDR3 bases are TGTGCCAGCAGCTTAGTGCAGGGGGACTATGGCTACACCTTC. Its translation: CASSLVQGDYGYTF.

The sample holds many counts of this clonotype. The V call is TRBV20-1, the J call TRBJ1-2; D unclear. V shed 5 bases and J shed 0 bases, with 13 bases lying between them. Germline V gene data show CDR1 as DFQATT and CDR2 as SNEGSKA (reference sequence). This CDR3 has 14 residues. This CDR3 is CSAAPTVANYGYTF. The CDR3 nucleotides read TGCAGTGCTGCCCCCACTGTCGCTAACTATGGCTACACCTTC.

As concerns this clonotype: Given a much more abundant clone one base away, this may be a read error. The chain recombines TRBV6-6 with TRBJ2-6; D gene uncertain. Germline V gene data show CDR1 as MNHNY and CDR2 as SVGAGI (reference sequence). There are 17 residues in the CDR3. This CDR3 reads CTSSFTAPRNGANVLTF. DNA of the CDR3: TGTACCAGCAGTTTTACAGCCCCCAGGAACGGGGCCAACGTCCTGACTTTC.

This clonotype was detected many times. The chain uses TRBV25-1 and TRBJ2-1, with a possible D match to TRBD2 (5 bases). Trimming cost V 3 bases and J 0 bases, with 15 bases left between them. Looked up from germline, CDR1 is MGHDK and CDR2 is SYGVNS. The CDR3 covers 17 residues. The CDR3 is CASSDGGFGRSYNEQFF. CDR3 DNA sequence: TGTGCCAGCAGTGACGGAGGTTTCGGACGCTCCTACAATGAGCAGTTCTTC. The full variable domain, rest sourced from reference TRBV25-1 and TRBJ2-1, is EADIYQTPRYLVIGTGKKITLECSQTMGHDKMYWYQQDPGMELHLIHYSYGVNSTEKGDLSSESTVSRIRTEHFPLTLESARPSHTSQYLCASSDGGFGRSYNEQFFGPGTRLTVL.

To note about this clonotype: Being one base from a much bigger clone, this may be a read error. The rearrangement links TRBV28 to TRBJ2-7; D is unclear. Germline CDR1 and CDR2: MDHEN and SYDVKM. The CDR3 runs 14 residues. V was trimmed by 5 bases and J by 1 base, leaving 12 bases between them. The CDR3 sequence is CASSDGYRSYEQYF. The CDR3 bases are TGTGCCAGCAGTGATGGCTACAGATCCTACGAGCAGTACTTC.

This clonotype was seen more than once but under ten times. This chain joins TRBV20-1 and TRBJ2-5; TRBD2 agrees at 7 bases. Germline loops: CDR1 DFQATT, CDR2 SNEGSKA (reference sequence). The CDR3 has 12 residues. Here the CDR3 DNA reads TGCTCAGTCCGGGGGGTCCAAGAGACCCAGTACTTC. Translated, it gives CSVRGVQETQYF.

The rearrangement uses TRBV20-1 and TRBJ2-5; D call uncertain. V lost 3 bases and J 5 bases, leaving 10 bases between the germline ends. Germline CDR1 is DFQATT and CDR2 is SNEGSKA (reference sequence). The CDR3 loop spans 12 amino acids. Here the CDR3 DNA reads TGCAGTGCTAGCGGACGTCTCGAGACCCAGTACTTC. It translates to CSASGRLETQYF.

This clonotype was detected only a few times. The genes are TRBV14 and TRBJ2-1; D remains unclear. Trimming cost V 2 bases and J 0 bases, with 11 bases left between them. This CDR3 has 16 residues. Germline assignment: CDR1 SGHDN and CDR2 FVKESK. CDR3 region: CASSQREVHSYNEQFF. For the CDR3, the DNA is TGTGCCAGCAGCCAACGTGAGGTCCACTCCTACAATGAGCAGTTCTTC.

This clonotype occurred a few times. J is TRBJ1-1 and V is TRBV29-1, with D perhaps TRBD1 (6 bases). The CDR3 loop spans 13 amino acids. Germline V gives CDR1 SQVTM, CDR2 ANQGSEA. The V end lost 3 bases, the J end lost 2 bases, and 10 bases lay between the germline ends. The CDR3 DNA sequence: TGCAGCGTTGACAGGGGACTAAACACTGAAGCTTTCTTT. Translated: CSVDRGLNTEAFF. Filled out from reference TRBV29-1 and TRBJ1-1, the complete variable domain reads SAVISQKPSRDICQRGTSLTIQCQVDSQVTMMFWYRQQPGQSLTLIATANQGSEATYESGFVIDKFPISRPNLTFSTLTVSNMSPEDSSIYLCSVDRGLNTEAFFGQGTRLTVV.

The V gene is TRBV5-1, the J gene TRBJ1-6; 7 bases line up with TRBD1. There are 16 residues in the CDR3. V shed 1 base and J 6 bases; nucleotides not matched to a gene: 7. CDR1 and CDR2 from the germline V gene are SGHRS and YFSETQ. The CDR3 region has the DNA TGCGCCAGCAGCTTGACAGTAGGGGGCCGTAATTCACCCCTCCACTTT. Protein: CASSLTVGGRNSPLHF. The whole variable domain, remainder taken from reference TRBV5-1 and TRBJ1-6, is KAGVTQTPRYLIKTRGQQVTLSCSPISGHRSVSWYQQTPGQGLQFLFEYFSETQRNKGNFPGRFSGRQFSNSRSEMNVSTLELGDSALYLCASSLTVGGRNSPLHFGNGTRLTVT.

For this clonotype: This likely traces to a read error, being one base from a far larger clone. A read error is likely, as this CDR3 ends without the conserved phenylalanine or tryptophan. The chain joins TRBV11-2 to TRBJ2-1, with D possibly TRBD1 on 6 matching bases. V was clipped by 3 bases and J by 1 base, with 10 bases between them. CDR1 is SGHAT, CDR2 FQNNGV, per germline. There are 15 residues in the CDR3. CDR3 amino acids: CASSLATGSYNEQFC. The CDR3 DNA sequence: TGTGCCAGCAGCTTGGCTACAGGGTCCTACAATGAGCAGTTCTGC.

This clonotype was counted between two and nine times. CDR3 nucleotide sequence: TGTGCCAGCAGTTCTTGGGACAGATCTAATGAAAAACTGTTTTTT. Translating it yields CASSSWDRSNEKLFF. V is TRBV28 and J is TRBJ1-4, with 7 bases that match TRBD1. Germline CDR1 and CDR2: MDHEN and SYDVKM. The CDR3 is made up of 15 amino acids. The ends lost 4 bases at V and 3 bases at J; junction bases unmatched: 5.

This clonotype was counted at least ten times. The V and J genes are TRBV12-3 or TRBV12-4 and TRBJ2-7; D unclear. Trimming removed 6 bases from V and 1 base from J, with 13 bases in between. The CDR3 loop spans 14 amino acids. The CDR3 nucleotides are TGTGCCAGCAGCCCCGGTAACCCGTCCTACGAGCAGTACTTC. Its translation is CASSPGNPSYEQYF.

The chain employs TRBV2 and TRBJ2-1, with 8 bases lining up with TRBD2. The CDR3 length is 15 residues. In germline, CDR1 is SNHLY, CDR2 FYNNEI. The V and J ends lost 8 bases and 8 bases, in that order; junction bases with no gene match: 14. The CDR3 region has the DNA TGTGCCAGCTGGGACCTAGCGGGTCTTCCCGATGAGCAGTTCTTC. This encodes CASWDLAGLPDEQFF.